In its sample, the clone carrying this T cell receptor beta chain was seen a few times. The data belong to a study of T-cell memory formation after mild COVID-19. The CDR3 runs to 15 residues. Per germline, CDR1 SEHNR and CDR2 FQNEAQ (reference sequence). V was clipped by 1 base and J by 4 bases, with 12 bases between them. 5'RACE, which relied on constant-segment primers, yielded TCR alpha and TCR beta cDNA libraries carrying sample barcodes and UMIs. MiXCR, applied by TCRdb to the 5' RACE reads, yields one record per CDR3 protein. This sample has roughly 620,000 distinct CDR3 sequences, with roughly 18% found just once.

The source is an adult woman who had mild COVID-19 (a few samples of this study predate the infection). Cell type and time point are not known. This sequence joins TRBV7-9 and TRBJ2-3, with D unclear. Sequenced material: PBMCs or a T cell subset sorted from them (not recorded which). For the CDR3, the DNA is TGTGCCAGCAGCTTAGGCCTGAAGGCTCCAGATACGCAGTATTTT. It codes for CASSLGLKAPDTQYF.